The present T cell receptor (beta chain) was sequenced within a study of identical twins. CDR1 is LGHDT and CDR2 is YNNKEL in the germline V gene (reference sequence). The CDR3 runs to 19 residues. Between the trimmed V and J ends, which lost 0 bases and 8 bases, there was a span of 26 bases. Whole-study results and caveats: Zero-insertion findings could be partly confounded by invariant cells (MAIT and iNKT cells).

cDNA carried unique molecular identifiers, and a universal primer site was added by template switching. TCRdb called the 5' RACE reads again in MiXCR, with one record for every CDR3 protein. Here the sample spans some 760,000 distinct CDR3 sequences, 15% to 20% being singletons. This clonotype appeared a few times. The antigen is undetermined. These data also featured in a second study, about T cells expressing NK-cell markers. Per that paper: Sorted T-cell subsets CD3+CD56+NKG2C+, CD3+CD56+NKG2C- and CD3+CD56-NKG2C+ were TCR beta-sequenced. Top CD8+ clonotypes included the dominant CD3+CD56+NKG2C+ clonotypes in six donors.

The chain employs TRBV3-1 and TRBJ2-1; a weak D match, TRBD2 (6 bases). The sequence was collected from a young woman in good health. The sequencing input was PBMCs. The CDR3 loop is CASSQDPTTNGGDDDEQFF. The CDR3 coding sequence is TGTGCCAGCAGCCAAGATCCGACGACTAATGGCGGGGATGACGATGAGCAGTTCTTC.